This T cell receptor (beta chain) was recovered during a study of shared clonotypes between healthy human individuals. The overall study: Per donor, three plates held CD4 naive cells, three held CD4 memory, two held CD8 naive and one held CD8 memory.

Study findings and constraints: Despite large depth, rarefaction showed incomplete sorted-subset sequencing.

Clones were sequenced by immunoSEQ multiplex PCR, and TCRdb holds only the in-frame ones, with some missing. This table has about 1.5 million clones, 95% to 97% appearing once. The CDR3 totals 15 residues. Looked up from germline, CDR1 is LNHDA and CDR2 is SQIVND (reference sequence). V dropped 3 bases and J dropped 1 base, with 10 bases sitting between them. On this clone: Its target is not known.

V usage is TRBV19 and J usage is TRBJ2-1, with D possibly TRBD1 on 6 matching bases. Sequenced: naive CD4+ T cells sorted from blood. Subset given: CD45RA+ positively selected. The TCR was taken from a man aged 30-40 years in good health. The chain's CDR3 is CASSIEGTSYNEQFF. CDR3 in DNA: TGTGCCAGTAGTATTGAGGGGACATCCTACAATGAGCAGTTCTTC.